The present entry profiles one T cell receptor (beta chain) with its context. This CDR3 spans 12 amino acids. The germline CDR1 and CDR2 sequences are MNHEY and SVGAGI. Deletions cut 8 bases from V and 8 bases from J, with 15 bases between. This sample stems from a study of cytomegalovirus exposure and HLA in healthy donors. 60 Vbeta and 13 Jbeta primers were used in PCR. The table came from immunoSEQ multiplex PCR; TCRdb's copy has only in-frame clones and leaves some out. The sample includes some 170,000 clones, 80% of them seen just once. The sequenced material came from PBMCs. The sequence was obtained from a woman aged 45-65 years in good health and CMV-seronegative. This chain joins TRBV6-5 and TRBJ1-2; no clear D gene. Here the CDR3 reads CASRYWGGGYTF. In DNA, the CDR3 is TGTGCCAGCCGGTACTGGGGAGGAGGCTACACCTTC.